The present entry profiles one T cell receptor beta chain with its context. Its antigen is unknown. Vbeta (60) and Jbeta (13) primers were used in the PCR. Produced via immunoSEQ multiplex PCR; TCRdb's table is partial and in-frame only. The table shows some 140,000 clones, with roughly 9.6% occurring only once. V lost 1 base, J lost 4 bases, and 8 bases stayed unmatched. From germline, CDR1 is LNHDA and CDR2 SQIVND (reference sequence). The CDR3 consists of 16 residues. The sample belongs to a study of cytomegalovirus exposure and HLA in healthy donors. Study-wide context: HLA-typed donors were the source of around 87 million unique TCRs, which an early data release held. Study observations and caveats: Donor immune exposure was known only as CMV serostatus. HLA-A and HLA-B allele assignments for most subjects were reportedly predicted accurately using TCR beta sequences.

Although they were nominally healthy when sampled, donors likely had unrecorded immune exposures. The sequenced material came from PBMCs. This clonotype was obtained from a middle-aged woman in good health and CMV-seropositive. This chain joins TRBV19 and TRBJ2-7; 9 bases fit TRBD2. This CDR3 is CASSIGGSSGAYEQYF. In nucleotides, the CDR3 is TGTGCCAGTAGTATAGGGGGATCTAGCGGGGCTTACGAGCAGTACTTC. Combining the CDR3 with reference TRBV19 and TRBJ2-7 gives the whole variable domain DGGITQSPKYLFRKEGQNVTLSCEQNLNHDAMYWYRQDPGQGLRLIYYSQIVNDFQKGDIAEGYSVSREKKESFPLTVTSAQKNPTAFYLCASSIGGSSGAYEQYFGPGTRLTVT.